The present entry profiles one T cell receptor (beta chain) with its context. Antigen: not known. The sample comes from a study of response to subunit inactivated influenza vaccine. Whole-study findings and limits: Seasonal influenza vaccination, on each occasion, was suggested by the authors to recruit few new T cells.

The CDR3 is made up of 13 amino acids. V was shortened by 5 bases and J by 7 bases, with 12 bases between the two germline ends. TCRdb reprocessed the RT-PCR reads via MiXCR and lists one record per CDR3 protein. The table lists a few hundred thousand distinct CDR3 sequences, less than 25% of them singletons. The sequenced sample was PBMCs from blood, obtained around 22 months after vaccination. This chain uses TRBV12-3 or TRBV12-4 with TRBJ2-1; maybe TRBD1 (6 bases). The receptor was isolated from a man aged 50 to 75 who received an inactivated influenza vaccine. CDR3 DNA sequence: TGTGCCAGCAGTCGTGCAGGGGAGAATGAGCAGTTCTTC. Translating it yields CASSRAGENEQFF.